Listed below are T cell receptor beta chains from one sample, sequenced in a study of human T cells and chemical hapten exposure. TCRdb analysed the RACE reads with MiXCR anew, one entry per CDR3 protein. The sample consists of roughly 360,000 distinct CDR3 sequences, roughly 5% of them appearing once. The sample in question was whole blood, obtained in connection with sensitization to the hapten diphenylcyclopropenone (DPC). These receptors were collected from a woman aged 45 to 65 with alopecia areata. Some clones in this sample may be carry-over from other donors' samples. Each CDR3 is given with its conserved first and last residue. The D gene is left open where the match is weak. Size values are once, few and many counts, or a class for expanded clones, and some rows have none.

D gene	clone size	V gene	J gene	CDR3 protein	CDR3 DNA
.	many	TRBV7-9	TRBJ1-5	CASSQSGGLSNQPQHF	TGTGCCAGCAGCCAAAGTGGGGGGCTTAGCAATCAGCCCCAGCATTTT
.	many	TRBV29-1	TRBJ1-5	CSVSPGADQPQHF	TGCAGCGTCTCTCCGGGGGCGGATCAGCCCCAGCATTTT
.	.	TRBV3-1	TRBJ2-1	CASSTLAGGEQFF	TGTGCCAGCAGCACCCTGGCCGGGGGTGAGCAGTTCTTC
.	.	TRBV28	TRBJ1-3	CASSSLPGGNTIYF	TGTGCCAGCAGTTCCCTACCCGGCGGAAACACCATATATTTT
TRBD2	.	TRBV29-1	TRBJ2-3	CSVRLASADTQYF	TGCAGCGTAAGACTAGCGTCGGCAGATACGCAGTATTTT
.	few	TRBV12-3/TRBV12-4	TRBJ2-1	CASQEPSSYNEQFF	TGTGCCAGCCAGGAGCCGAGCTCCTACAATGAGCAGTTCTTC
TRBD2	many	TRBV29-1	TRBJ2-1	CSVESWGLAGDEQFF	TGCAGCGTTGAGTCTTGGGGGCTAGCGGGGGATGAGCAGTTCTTC
TRBD2	many	TRBV29-1	TRBJ2-1	CSTKLAGVSNEQFF	TGCAGCACAAAGCTAGCGGGAGTAAGTAATGAGCAGTTCTTC
.	few	TRBV12-3/TRBV12-4	TRBJ2-2	CASSWTVHTGELFF	TGTGCCAGCAGTTGGACAGTCCACACCGGGGAGCTGTTTTTT
.	.	TRBV6-2/TRBV6-3	TRBJ1-5	CASSYLPRAGRNQPQHF	TGTGCCAGCAGTTACCTCCCTAGGGCAGGGAGGAATCAGCCCCAGCATTTT
.	.	TRBV6-5	TRBJ1-1	CASSLPAGGYTEAFF	TGTGCCAGCAGTCTCCCAGCGGGGGGTTATACTGAAGCTTTCTTT
TRBD1	many	TRBV12-3/TRBV12-4	TRBJ2-2	CASSPGQGGELFF	TGTGCCAGCAGTCCCGGACAGGGCGGGGAGCTGTTTTTT
TRBD1	many	TRBV5-5	TRBJ2-1	CASRRQGISYNEQFF	TGTGCCAGCAGGAGACAGGGGATCTCCTACAATGAGCAGTTCTTC
TRBD1	.	TRBV19	TRBJ1-4	CASSVNPGQTNEKLFF	TGTGCCAGTAGTGTGAACCCGGGACAGACTAATGAAAAACTGTTTTTT
.	many	TRBV13	TRBJ1-1	CASSLVGDEAFF	TGTGCCAGCAGCTTAGTAGGGGATGAAGCTTTCTTT
.	many	TRBV12-3/TRBV12-4	TRBJ2-3	CASSPLGSTDTQYF	TGTGCCAGCAGCCCCCTCGGCAGCACAGATACGCAGTATTTT
.	many	TRBV15	TRBJ1-5	CATSRDGTENQPQHF	TGTGCCACCAGCAGAGATGGGACGGAGAATCAGCCCCAGCATTTT
TRBD1	few	TRBV12-3/TRBV12-4	TRBJ1-2	CASSALGTGSGYTF	TGTGCCAGCAGTGCACTTGGGACAGGGAGTGGCTACACCTTC
.	.	TRBV6-1	TRBJ2-7	CASNDRGLPLYEQYF	TGTGCCAGCAATGACCGCGGACTCCCGCTCTACGAGCAGTACTTC
.	few	TRBV7-2	TRBJ2-5	CASSLVRQNQETQYF	TGTGCCAGCAGCTTAGTACGGCAGAACCAAGAGACCCAGTACTTC
.	.	TRBV20-1	TRBJ2-1	CSAREGSRSPSYNEQFF	TGCAGTGCTAGAGAGGGTTCGCGGAGCCCCTCCTACAATGAGCAGTTCTTC
.	many	TRBV29-1	TRBJ1-1	CSVGKNTEAFF	TGCAGCGTTGGAAAGAACACTGAAGCTTTCTTT
TRBD1	.	TRBV2	TRBJ1-1	CASSVRGGSEAFF	TGTGCCAGCAGTGTGAGAGGGGGCTCTGAAGCTTTCTTT
.	many	TRBV7-2	TRBJ2-3	CASSLDVTDTQYF	TGTGCCAGCAGCTTAGACGTCACAGATACGCAGTATTTT
.	many	TRBV19	TRBJ2-4	CASSMGGTNIQYF	TGTGCCAGTAGTATGGGGGGAACAAACATTCAGTACTTC
.	.	TRBV4-2	TRBJ2-3	CASSQLTDTQYF	TGTGCCAGCAGCCAACTTACAGATACGCAGTATTTT
.	many	TRBV9	TRBJ2-7	CASSPTVVSSYEQYF	TGTGCCAGCAGCCCGACGGTGGTGAGCTCCTACGAGCAGTACTTC
.	many	TRBV27	TRBJ1-6	CASCFLDSPLHF	TGTGCCAGCTGCTTTTTGGATTCACCCCTCCACTTT
TRBD2	few	TRBV7-8	TRBJ2-1	CASSPRSGGASYNEQFF	TGTGCCAGCAGCCCCCGGAGCGGGGGGGCCTCCTACAATGAGCAGTTCTTC
.	few	TRBV27	TRBJ2-6	CATFSRANVLTF	TGTGCCACTTTCTCGAGGGCCAACGTCCTGACTTTC
.	.	TRBV24-1	TRBJ2-1	CATSEWRESYNEQFF	TGTGCCACCAGTGAATGGAGGGAATCCTACAATGAGCAGTTCTTC
TRBD1	many	TRBV10-2	TRBJ1-5	CASRGTGDTNQPQHF	TGCGCCAGCAGAGGGACAGGGGATACCAATCAGCCCCAGCATTTT
.	.	TRBV3-1	TRBJ2-3	CASSHAGIGDTQYF	TGTGCCAGCAGCCATGCGGGAATAGGAGATACGCAGTATTTT
.	few	TRBV24-1	TRBJ2-7	CATSGQGRSEQYF	TGTGCCACCAGTGGGCAGGGGCGGAGCGAGCAGTACTTC
.	many	TRBV4-1	TRBJ1-5	CASSHDTGTQPQHF	TGCGCCAGCAGCCATGACACAGGGACTCAGCCCCAGCATTTT
.	many	TRBV19	TRBJ2-7	CASSNFDGTHEQYF	TGTGCCAGTAGTAATTTCGACGGGACCCACGAGCAGTACTTC
.	few	TRBV24-1	TRBJ2-1	CATSSSTATNGALYNEQFF	TGTGCCACCAGTTCAAGTACAGCCACAAACGGGGCCCTCTACAATGAGCAGTTCTTC
TRBD2	few	TRBV20-1	TRBJ2-5	CSATGLAEQETQYF	TGCAGTGCTACCGGACTAGCGGAGCAAGAGACCCAGTACTTC
TRBD2	many	TRBV10-3	TRBJ2-1	CATMNLGLAEEQFF	TGTGCCACAATGAACCTTGGACTAGCGGAAGAGCAGTTCTTC
.	many	TRBV4-2	TRBJ2-3	CASSQDMASATDTQYF	TGTGCCAGCAGCCAAGATATGGCTAGCGCCACAGATACGCAGTATTTT
TRBD1	many	TRBV20-1	TRBJ1-2	CSAMGQGDGYTF	TGCAGTGCAATGGGACAGGGGGACGGCTACACCTTC
TRBD2	few	TRBV27	TRBJ2-5	CASSNRPGLARQETQYF	TGTGCCAGCAGTAACAGACCGGGACTAGCGCGCCAAGAGACCCAGTACTTC
TRBD2	few	TRBV7-2	TRBJ2-3	CASSLRTSGGALPTDTQYF	TGTGCCAGCAGCTTGCGGACTAGCGGGGGGGCCCTCCCCACAGATACGCAGTATTTT
.	many	TRBV4-3	TRBJ2-3	CASSQEGGSDTQYF	TGCGCCAGCAGCCAAGAGGGAGGATCAGATACGCAGTATTTT
.	few	TRBV11-2	TRBJ1-2	CASSLRGLSGYTF	TGTGCCAGCAGCCTCCGGGGCCTCTCTGGCTACACCTTC
.	many	TRBV7-6	TRBJ2-7	CASSLIRDRFYEQYF	TGTGCCAGCAGCCTTATCCGGGACCGATTTTACGAGCAGTACTTC
TRBD2	.	TRBV5-1	TRBJ2-7	CASSFASGGYEQYF	TGCGCCAGCAGCTTCGCTAGCGGGGGTTACGAGCAGTACTTC
.	.	TRBV5-1	TRBJ1-1	CASSPTGINTEAFF	TGCGCCAGCAGCCCGACAGGTATTAACACTGAAGCTTTCTTT
TRBD1	.	TRBV5-8	TRBJ1-2	CASSLGTGGSLNYGYTF	TGTGCCAGCAGCTTAGGGACAGGGGGCAGCCTCAACTATGGCTACACCTTC
TRBD2	few	TRBV10-3	TRBJ2-2	CATLPGLAGTGELFF	TGTGCCACCCTTCCGGGACTAGCGGGCACCGGGGAGCTGTTTTTT
.	many	TRBV3-1	TRBJ2-5	CASSQDETQYF	TGTGCCAGCAGCCAAGACGAGACCCAGTACTTC
TRBD2	.	TRBV9	TRBJ2-3	CASSVEGGAGSQDTQYF	TGTGCCAGCAGCGTAGAGGGTGGAGCGGGATCTCAAGATACGCAGTATTTT
TRBD1	.	TRBV15	TRBJ2-7	CATSPLRDSSYEQYF	TGTGCCACCAGCCCCCTCCGGGACAGCTCCTACGAGCAGTACTTC
.	many	TRBV4-1	TRBJ2-7	CASSQDLGAGEQYF	TGCGCCAGCAGCCAAGATTTGGGGGCCGGAGAGCAGTACTTC
.	few	TRBV28	TRBJ2-7	CASRRKPYEQYF	TGTGCCAGCAGAAGGAAGCCCTACGAGCAGTACTTC
.	few	TRBV28	TRBJ2-6	CASSFRWSSGANVLTF	TGTGCCAGCAGTTTTAGGTGGTCCTCTGGGGCCAACGTCCTGACTTTC
TRBD2	few	TRBV7-3	TRBJ2-1	CASSGRLAHEQFF	TGTGCCAGCAGCGGACGACTAGCACATGAGCAGTTCTTC
.	.	TRBV4-1	TRBJ2-6	CASSQGSSSSGANVLTF	TGCGCCAGCAGCCAGGGATCCAGCAGCTCTGGGGCCAACGTCCTGACTTTC
.	many	TRBV28	TRBJ1-5	CASSQGAGQPQHF	TGTGCCAGCAGCCAGGGTGCGGGCCAGCCCCAGCATTTT
.	many	TRBV20-1	TRBJ2-1	CSARDPITSYNEQFF	TGCAGTGCTAGAGATCCCATTACCTCCTACAATGAGCAGTTCTTC